The sequence of this T cell receptor (beta chain) was determined in a study of blood T cell repertoires in COVID-19. Enrolled during active infection, Seattle patients were then followed longitudinally. The CDR3 is made up of 13 amino acids. V was pared by 2 bases and J by 0 bases, with 3 bases between. Germline lookup yields CDR1 WSHSY and CDR2 SAAADI. Original handling: Using reference gene primer amplification, nucleated cell counts were estimated. Clones were sequenced by immunoSEQ multiplex PCR, and TCRdb holds only the in-frame ones, with some missing. The V and J calls and clone size come from that table; D and trimming were worked out from the DNA. The data contain roughly 320,000 clones, around 89% of them seen just once; the ten biggest clones take up over 5.5%.

The sequencing input was peripheral blood. The chain couples TRBV10-2 to TRBJ2-3; D gene unclear. The receptor was derived from a woman aged 45-65 years with COVID-19, enrolled during active disease. The CDR3 DNA reads as TGCGCCAGCAGTGAGGCGAGCACAGATACGCAGTATTTT. Residues: CASSEASTDTQYF.